The 29 T cell receptor beta chains presented below share a single source sample, sequenced in a study of early T cells in non-severe SARS-CoV-2 infection. TCRdb itself ran the 5' RACE reads through MiXCR, one entry per CDR3 protein. There are tens of thousands of distinct CDR3 sequences in the sample; approximately 13% occur only once, and approximately 7% lies in the top ten. Sequencing was carried out using whole blood. The receptors here all came from an adult who was a healthcare worker with PCR-confirmed SARS-CoV-2 infection or an uninfected control (not recorded which).

This chain uses TRBV5-4 with TRBJ1-2, with D tentatively TRBD1 (6 bases). V lost 0 bases to trimming and J lost 1 base, with 13 bases between them. This CDR3 comprises 16 residues. Germline V CDR1 and CDR2: SGHNT, YYREEE (reference sequence). The CDR3 spells CASSLAGQRNNYGYTF. The CDR3 DNA reads as TGTGCCAGCAGCTTGGCTGGACAGAGAAATAACTATGGCTACACCTTC.

This clonotype was found a few times. The rearrangement joins TRBV2 to TRBJ1-1; 7 nucleotides match TRBD1. The germline V gene has CDR1 SNHLY and CDR2 FYNNEI. CDR3 length equals 17 residues. V shed 6 bases, J shed 0 bases, and the junction held 13 bases outside the gene matches. In DNA form, the CDR3 reads TGTGCCAGCAGAGTCAACCCGGGACAGAGCATGAACACTGAAGCTTTCTTT. Its protein product is CASRVNPGQSMNTEAFF. The full variable domain, with the rest looked up from reference TRBV2 and TRBJ1-1, is EPEVTQTPSHQVTQMGQEVILRCVPISNHLYFYWYRQILGQKVEFLVSFYNNEISEKSEIFDDQFSVERPDGSNFTLKIRSTKLEDSAMYFCASRVNPGQSMNTEAFFGQGTRLTVV.

This rearrangement joins TRBV14 to TRBJ2-7, with D unresolved. The CDR3 is 14 amino acids. In germline, CDR1 is SGHDN, CDR2 FVKESK. V was trimmed by 4 bases and J by 0 bases, leaving 10 bases between them. CDR3 in amino acids: CASSRVLYSYEQYF. CDR3 in DNA: TGTGCCAGCAGCCGAGTATTGTACTCCTACGAGCAGTACTTC.

This clonotype has at least ten counts. CDR3 DNA: TGTGCCAGCAGCTCCTCGACTAGCGCTAACACCGGGGAGCTGTTTTTT. Protein: CASSSSTSANTGELFF. The rearrangement uses TRBV7-3 and TRBJ2-2, with 8 bases lining up with TRBD2. The CDR3 runs 16 residues. V dropped 4 bases and J dropped 2; count of bases not matched to a gene: 6. Per the germline V gene, CDR1 is SGHTA and CDR2 is FQGTGA.

This chain uses TRBV2 with TRBJ2-1; the D gene is possibly TRBD2 (6 bases). CDR1 and CDR2 from the germline V gene are SNHLY and FYNNEI. This CDR3 has 13 residues. Trimming took 7 bases from V and 9 from J, leaving 16 bases between them. The CDR3 sequence is CASKGSGVGEQFF. The CDR3 DNA follows: TGTGCCAGCAAGGGCTCGGGAGTAGGTGAGCAGTTCTTC.

The chain couples TRBV3-1 to TRBJ1-1; D remains unclear. Trimming shortened V by 2 bases and J by 6 bases, and 13 bases separated the two germline ends. CDR1 LGHDT and CDR2 YNNKEL come from the germline V gene (reference sequence). The CDR3 is 14 amino acids. The DNA for the CDR3 is TGTGCCAGCAGCCAACCCTCCCGGACCGCTGAAGCTTTCTTT. It yields the protein CASSQPSRTAEAFF.

On this clonotype itself: This may stem from a read error, because a much larger clone lies one nucleotide away. In DNA, the CDR3 is TGTGCCAGCAGCGCAAATCGGGAAGAGACCCAGTACTTC. It encodes CASSANREETQYF. The gene calls are TRBV7-2 and TRBJ2-5; D gene unclear. The CDR3 totals 13 residues. V shed 5 bases and J shed 3 bases, with 10 bases lying between them. CDR1 is SGHTA, CDR2 FQGNSA, per germline.

This clonotype showed up just a few times. This chain uses TRBV6-2 or TRBV6-3 with TRBJ2-7; 8 bases are a match to TRBD1. This CDR3 comprises 13 residues. Germline trimming cut 6 bases from V and 5 bases from J; bases unmatched to any gene: 6. Germline V CDR1 and CDR2: MNHEY, SVGEGT. CDR3 protein: CASRPQGQDEQYF. For the CDR3, the DNA is TGTGCCAGCAGGCCACAGGGACAGGACGAGCAGTACTTC.

V usage is TRBV13 and J usage is TRBJ2-1; TRBD2 agrees at 10 bases. V lost 5 bases, J lost 2 bases, and 6 bases stayed unmatched. The CDR3 is made up of 16 amino acids. The V gene's germline CDR1 is PRHDT and CDR2 FYEKMQ (reference sequence). The CDR3 here is CASSPPGLATYNEQFF. DNA for the CDR3: TGTGCCAGCAGCCCACCGGGACTAGCGACCTACAATGAGCAGTTCTTC.

This clonotype was picked up a small number of times. DNA of the CDR3: TGTGCCAGCAGCTTAATTGGGGAAGGAAACACCATATATTTT. Translating it yields CASSLIGEGNTIYF. V is TRBV7-3 and J is TRBJ1-3; no definite D call. The CDR3 has 14 amino acids. Germline CDR1 reads SGHTA; CDR2 reads FQGTGA. The ends were cut back, 1 base at V and 4 bases at J, with 8 bases in the middle.

The chain has TRBV4-3 and TRBJ1-6; TRBD1 agrees at 7 bases. Losses at the gene ends were 4 bases for V and 10 bases for J; bases not matched to a gene: 7. Germline V gene lookup returns CDR1 LGHNA and CDR2 YSLEER. The CDR3 spans 14 residues. CDR3 nucleotide sequence: TGCGCCAGCAGCCTCGAGGGGGCTGAATCACCCCTCCACTTT. This translates into CASSLEGAESPLHF.

The V and J genes are TRBV7-9 and TRBJ2-5; D not certain. The CDR3 has 14 residues. V was cut by 4 bases and J by 0 bases, with 9 bases left in between. Per germline, CDR1 SEHNR and CDR2 FQNEAQ (reference sequence). The CDR3 reads CASSSGTYQETQYF. CDR3 coding DNA: TGTGCCAGCAGCTCCGGAACGTACCAAGAGACCCAGTACTTC.

The gene calls are TRBV5-4 and TRBJ2-4; 11 nucleotides line up with TRBD2. This CDR3 region has 15 residues. The V gene's germline CDR1 is SGHNT and CDR2 YYREEE (reference sequence). After removal of 4 bases from V and 5 bases from J, the junction contained 5 bases not matched to a gene. For the CDR3, the DNA is TGTGCCAGCAGCGGATCACTAGCGGGAGAAAACATTCAGTACTTC. It is translated as CASSGSLAGENIQYF.

The V and J genes are TRBV7-6 and TRBJ2-7; a weak D match, TRBD2 (5 bases). Germline V gene data show CDR1 as SGHVS and CDR2 as FNYEAQ. The CDR3 extends over 15 amino acids. V was clipped by 7 bases and J by 3 bases, with 19 bases between them. The CDR3 DNA sequence: TGTGCCAGCACGTTAGGCCCTAGCTCATTCTACGAGCAGTACTTC. Translation: CASTLGPSSFYEQYF. The full variable domain, completed using reference TRBV7-6 and TRBJ2-7, is GAGVSQSPRYKVTKRGQDVALRCDPISGHVSLYWYRQALGQGPEFLTYFNYEAQQDKSGLPNDRFSAERPEGSISTLTIQRTEQRDSAMYRCASTLGPSSFYEQYFGPGTRLTVT.

This clonotype was detected ten times or more. The chain is built from TRBV6-1 and TRBJ2-3, with D maybe TRBD2 (5 bases). The V and J ends lost 10 bases and 0 bases respectively, with 11 bases between them. From germline, CDR1 is MNHNS and CDR2 SASEGT. The CDR3 runs to 13 residues. The CDR3 loop reads CATGLASTDTQYF. CDR3 in DNA: TGTGCCACCGGACTGGCTAGCACAGATACGCAGTATTTT.

There are a few counts of this clonotype. The gene calls are TRBV7-3 and TRBJ2-3, with TRBD2 matching 14 bases. Germline V gene sequence: CDR1 SGHTA, CDR2 FQGTGA. The junction had 1 base not matched to a gene; V was cut back by 5 bases and J by 6 bases. This CDR3 is built from 14 residues. The CDR3 is CASSRTSGRDTQYF. The CDR3, as DNA: TGTGCCAGCAGCCGGACTAGCGGGAGGGATACGCAGTATTTT.

Turning to this clonotype: Lacking the conserved final phenylalanine or tryptophan, this CDR3 likely reflects a read error. CDR3 nucleotides: TGTGCCAGCACTTGGGGGTTTAGCACAGATACGCAGTATTAT. Encoded protein: CASTWGFSTDTQYY. The chain employs TRBV7-2 and TRBJ2-3, with D perhaps given as TRBD1 or TRBD2 (5 bases each). CDR1 is SGHTA, CDR2 FQGNSA, per germline. V was clipped by 7 bases and J by 0 bases, with 11 bases between them. This CDR3 is built from 14 residues.

This sequence joins TRBV12-3 or TRBV12-4 and TRBJ2-5, with no clear D. The CDR3 totals 14 residues. V was trimmed by 8 bases and J by 0 bases, leaving 13 bases between them. The CDR3 nucleotides are TGTGCCAGCGGCACAGCGAAGTACCAAGAGACCCAGTACTTC. It encodes CASGTAKYQETQYF.

The chain employs TRBV20-1 and TRBJ1-1, with 9 nucleotides matching TRBD1. This CDR3 contains 12 residues. Germline V gene sequence: CDR1 DFQATT, CDR2 SNEGSKA (reference sequence). V lost 5 bases to trimming and J lost 8 bases; unmatched junction nucleotides: 6. The CDR3 DNA sequence: TGCAGTGCTCAACAGGGGGCATGGGAAGCTTTCTTT. It specifies CSAQQGAWEAFF.

This clonotype came up a few times. The chain couples TRBV29-1 to TRBJ1-1; the D is unclear. Germline V CDR1 and CDR2: SQVTM, ANQGSEA. V was pared by 3 bases and J by 7 bases, with 18 bases between. The CDR3 runs 14 residues. CDR3 in amino acids: CSVEKEPMGSEAFF. In nucleotides, the CDR3 is TGCAGCGTTGAGAAGGAGCCCATGGGTAGTGAAGCTTTCTTT.

This clonotype turned up a few times. The chain recombines TRBV29-1 with TRBJ2-1; either TRBD1 or TRBD2 may supply D (5 bases each). Germline-derived CDR1 and CDR2 are SQVTM and ANQGSEA. CDR3 length equals 14 residues. V shed 8 bases and J shed 0 bases, with 14 bases lying between them. CDR3 region: CSLGTMSSYNEQFF. The CDR3 DNA reads as TGCAGCCTGGGGACCATGAGCTCCTACAATGAGCAGTTCTTC.

This clonotype was counted between two and nine times. The genes are TRBV7-9 and TRBJ1-1; TRBD1 matches at 11 bases. Germline CDR1 and CDR2: SEHNR and FQNEAQ (reference sequence). V dropped 5 bases and J dropped 7; count of bases not matched to a gene: 3. CDR3 length: 13 residues. For the CDR3, the DNA is TGTGCCAGCAGCCGGGGACAGGGGGATGAAGCTTTCTTT. It yields the protein CASSRGQGDEAFF.

The rearrangement links TRBV3-1 to TRBJ2-5, with D maybe TRBD1 (6 bases). Trimming took 3 bases from V and 1 from J, leaving 9 bases between them. This CDR3 is 14 amino acids long. CDR1 is LGHDT and CDR2 is YNNKEL in the germline V gene (reference sequence). CDR3 coding DNA: TGTGCCAGCAGCCAGCTGACAGGCCAAGAGACCCAGTACTTC. Protein sequence: CASSQLTGQETQYF.

This clonotype was recorded a few times. The chain employs TRBV6-1 and TRBJ2-6; D perhaps matches TRBD2 (6 bases). Deletions cut 6 bases from V and 3 bases from J, with 12 bases between. The CDR3 has 15 residues. CDR1 MNHNS and CDR2 SASEGT come from the germline V gene. CDR3 DNA: TGTGCCAGCAGGCCGGGAGTATATGGGGCCAACGTCCTGACTTTC. Its translation is CASRPGVYGANVLTF.

This clonotype was detected a few times. The chain uses TRBV5-6 and TRBJ1-6, with a possible D match to TRBD1 (5 bases). Germline V lookup: CDR1 SGHDT, CDR2 YYEEEE. This CDR3 is built from 15 residues. Between the trimmed V and J ends, which lost 4 bases and 6 bases, there was a span of 14 bases. CDR3 nucleotide sequence: TGTGCCAGCAGCGGGGGAATGACAGCTAATTCACCCCTCCACTTT. Translation gives CASSGGMTANSPLHF.

This clonotype was recorded a few times. This chain links TRBV29-1 with TRBJ2-1; 8 bases fit TRBD1. Germline V gene lookup returns CDR1 SQVTM and CDR2 ANQGSEA. The V segment lost 2 bases and the J segment 9 bases; nucleotides outside the gene matches: 9. The CDR3 spans 14 residues. CDR3 in amino acids: CSVERQGARREQFF. The CDR3 nucleotides read TGCAGCGTTGAAAGGCAGGGGGCGCGGCGTGAGCAGTTCTTC.

This clonotype has just a few counts. The chain combines TRBV5-1 with TRBJ2-3, with 11 bases aligning to TRBD2. The germline V gene encodes CDR1 SGHRS and CDR2 YFSETQ. This CDR3 region has 16 residues. V was clipped by 6 bases and J by 2 bases; unmatched bases: 8. CDR3 DNA: TGCGCCAGCAAACCGGGACTAGCGGAGTTCACAGATACGCAGTATTTT. This sequence encodes CASKPGLAEFTDTQYF.

The chain recombines TRBV5-1 with TRBJ2-1, with 9 bases matching TRBD1. CDR3 length: 15 amino acids. The V and J ends lost 0 bases and 7 bases, in that order; junction bases with no gene match: 5. Germline CDR1 is SGHRS and CDR2 is YFSETQ. Written as DNA, the CDR3 is TGCGCCAGCAGCTTGGCACAGGGGGCTACTAATGAGCAGTTCTTC. It encodes CASSLAQGATNEQFF.

This rearrangement joins TRBV4-2 to TRBJ2-2; D gene uncertain. The CDR3 is 14 amino acids. V was clipped by 8 bases and J by 1 base, with 11 bases between them. Looked up from germline, CDR1 is LGHNA and CDR2 is YNFKEQ. As DNA, the CDR3 is TGTGCCAGCCGCACTCCAGGGAACACCGGGGAGCTGTTTTTT. Its translation: CASRTPGNTGELFF.